This TCR beta chain was documented in a study of T cell changes during pregnancy in multiple sclerosis. V shed 5 bases and J 4 bases; nucleotides not matched to a gene: 0. CDR3 length: 15 amino acids. Germline loops: CDR1 LNHDA, CDR2 SQIVND (reference sequence). The protocol was immunoSEQ multiplex PCR, while the TCRdb copy is restricted to in-frame clones and leaves out a portion. The sample includes tens of thousands of clones, 85% to 95% of them seen just once. The origin of this receptor is a female donor with multiple sclerosis, enrolled in a pregnancy study. Sequencing used CD8+ T cells from peripheral blood mononuclear cells, obtained in the second trimester of pregnancy. The rearrangement links TRBV19 to TRBJ2-1; 15 bases align to TRBD2. The CDR3 DNA sequence: TGTGCCAGTAGTGGACTAGCGGGAGGGTACAATGAGCAGTTCTTC. This sequence encodes CASSGLAGGYNEQFF.